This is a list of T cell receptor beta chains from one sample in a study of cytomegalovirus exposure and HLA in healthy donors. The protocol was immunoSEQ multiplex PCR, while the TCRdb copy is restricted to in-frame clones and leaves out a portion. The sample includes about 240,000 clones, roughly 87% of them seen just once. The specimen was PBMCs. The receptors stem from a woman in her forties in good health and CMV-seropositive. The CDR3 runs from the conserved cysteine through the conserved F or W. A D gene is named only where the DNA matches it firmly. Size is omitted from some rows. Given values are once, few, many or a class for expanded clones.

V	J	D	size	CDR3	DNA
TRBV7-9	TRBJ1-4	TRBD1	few	CASSLGQGSEKLFF	TGTGCCAGCAGCCTCGGACAGGGGAGCGAAAAACTGTTTTTT
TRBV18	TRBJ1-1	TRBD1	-	CASSPTTGYAEAFF	TGTGCCAGCTCACCTACGACAGGGTACGCTGAAGCTTTCTTT
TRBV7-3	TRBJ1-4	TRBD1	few	CASSRSRDRGLATNEKLFF	TGTGCCAGCAGCCGTAGCCGGGACAGGGGCCTTGCAACTAATGAAAAACTGTTTTTT
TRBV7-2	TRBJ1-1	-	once	CASSLAGWTAMNTEAFF	TGTGCCAGCAGCTTAGCGGGGTGGACAGCTATGAACACTGAAGCTTTCTTT
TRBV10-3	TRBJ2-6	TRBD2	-	CAISERGGAGGGSGANVLTF	TGTGCCATCAGTGAGCGAGGGGGAGCGGGAGGGGGCTCTGGGGCCAACGTCCTGACTTTC
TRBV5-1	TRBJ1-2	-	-	CASSLGETNYGYTF	TGCGCCAGCAGCTTGGGTGAGACTAACTATGGCTACACCTTC
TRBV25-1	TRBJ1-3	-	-	CASGPPGGNTIYF	TGTGCCAGCGGCCCTCCGGGGGGAAACACCATATATTTT
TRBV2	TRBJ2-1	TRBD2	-	CASSGTSVGEQFF	TGTGCCAGTAGTGGGACTAGCGTCGGTGAGCAGTTCTTC
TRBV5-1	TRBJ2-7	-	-	CASSPGQTSRDEQYF	TGCGCCAGCAGCCCCGGACAAACCTCAAGGGACGAGCAGTACTTC
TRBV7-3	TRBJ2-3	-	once	CASSLLQGADTQYF	TGTGCCAGCAGCTTATTGCAGGGCGCGGATACGCAGTATTTT
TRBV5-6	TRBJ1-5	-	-	CASSPMEGNQPQHF	TGTGCCAGCAGCCCGATGGAGGGCAATCAGCCCCAGCATTTT
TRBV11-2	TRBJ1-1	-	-	CASSLVRNTEAFF	TGTGCCAGCAGCTTAGTGAGAAACACTGAAGCTTTCTTT
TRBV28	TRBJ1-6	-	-	CASSFRQPNSPLHF	TGTGCCAGCAGTTTCAGGCAGCCGAATTCACCCCTCCACTTT
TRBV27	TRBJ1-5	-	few	CASSTGYNQPQHF	TGTGCCAGCAGTACAGGATACAATCAGCCCCAGCATTTT
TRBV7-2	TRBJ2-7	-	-	CASSLAREGEQYF	TGTGCCAGCAGCTTAGCCCGAGAGGGCGAGCAGTACTTC